Shown below are 22 T cell receptor beta chains from a single sample sequenced in a study of T cells after yellow fever vaccination. One entry per CDR3 protein results from TCRdb running MiXCR on the 5' RACE reads. The data contain 300,000 to 450,000 distinct CDR3 sequences, roughly 8.6% of them seen just once; the ten biggest clones take up about 16%. The sequences come from PBMCs, collected 35 to 50 days after the first yellow fever vaccination. The origin of the receptors is a man aged 18 to 30 who received the YFV17D yellow fever vaccine.

The sample holds a few counts of this clonotype. The J gene is TRBJ1-2, the V gene TRBV3-1; 7 bases match TRBD1. V was pared by 2 bases and J by 3 bases, with 6 bases of the junction left unmatched. CDR1 LGHDT and CDR2 YNNKEL come from the germline V gene (reference sequence). The CDR3 consists of 15 residues. This CDR3 is CASSQTGARDYGYTF. The CDR3 nucleotides are TGTGCCAGCAGCCAAACAGGGGCGAGGGACTATGGCTACACCTTC.

The table lists this clonotype with a few counts. This CDR3 is CASTNMTYGYTF. The DNA for the CDR3 is TGTGCCAGCACCAATATGACCTATGGCTACACCTTC. V is TRBV12-3 or TRBV12-4 and J is TRBJ1-2; no clear D. V dropped 7 bases and J dropped 4 bases, with 10 bases sitting between them. The CDR3 is 12 amino acids.

The rearrangement uses TRBV7-2 and TRBJ2-1, with 9 nucleotides matching TRBD2. J was trimmed by 6 bases and V by 1 base; bases with no gene match: 4. This CDR3 region has 15 residues. CDR1 is SGHTA and CDR2 is FQGNSA in the germline V gene. CDR3 in amino acids: CASSLVQRGVNEQFF. The CDR3 bases are TGTGCCAGCAGCTTAGTTCAGCGGGGGGTCAATGAGCAGTTCTTC.

This clonotype was seen a few times. The J gene is TRBJ2-2, the V gene TRBV12-3 or TRBV12-4; the match to TRBD1 covers 7 bases. This CDR3 is built from 13 residues. Germline trimming cut 7 bases from V and 3 bases from J; bases unmatched to any gene: 2. The CDR3 reads CASKDRDTGELFF. The CDR3 nucleotides read TGTGCCAGCAAAGACAGGGACACCGGGGAGCTGTTTTTT.

This clonotype was seen at least ten times. The chain recombines TRBV12-3 or TRBV12-4 with TRBJ1-4, with a tentative D call TRBD1 (5 bases). V gave up 8 bases and J gave up 7 bases, with 23 bases separating them. CDR3 size: 16 residues. CDR3 protein: CASLWEAQGVSEKLFF. For the CDR3, the DNA is TGTGCCAGCTTATGGGAAGCCCAGGGCGTCAGTGAAAAACTGTTTTTT.

As regards this clonotype: At one boundary the junction diverges from the germline segment, which might be a read error. The genes are TRBV20-1 and TRBJ2-3; 11 bases are shared with TRBD2. There are 16 residues in the CDR3. CDR1 and CDR2 (germline): DFQATT, SNEGSKA (reference sequence). The CDR3 coding sequence is TGCTGTGCTGCAACTGCTAGCGGGGGGAGCACAGATACGCAGTATTTT. Residues: CCAATASGGSTDTQYF.

This clonotype came up a few times. The rearrangement joins TRBV2 to TRBJ2-2; 9 positions agree with TRBD1. The trim removed 10 bases at V and 7 bases at J, leaving 7 bases unmatched. The germline gives CDR1 SNHLY, CDR2 FYNNEI. This CDR3 contains 13 residues. CDR3 sequence reads: CATRDREGGELFF. The CDR3 region has the DNA TGTGCCACCCGGGACAGGGAGGGCGGGGAGCTGTTTTTT.

The chain is built from TRBV15 and TRBJ2-3; 8 nucleotides agree with TRBD2. V gave up 0 bases and J gave up 0 bases; unmatched junction bases: 5. Looked up from germline, CDR1 is LNHNV and CDR2 is YYDKDF (reference sequence). The CDR3 spans 17 residues. CDR3 loop: CATSRDVAGLSTDTQYF. The CDR3 nucleotides read TGTGCCACCAGCAGAGATGTAGCGGGGCTTAGCACAGATACGCAGTATTTT.

In this sample, this clonotype turned up a few times. The V and J genes are TRBV7-8 and TRBJ2-1, with D possibly TRBD2 on 6 matching bases. The CDR3 is made up of 14 amino acids. Trimming shortened V by 4 bases and J by 8 bases, and 15 bases separated the two germline ends. The germline CDR1 and CDR2 sequences are SGHVS and FQNEAQ. DNA of the CDR3: TGTGCCAGCAGCTCCGGCCACGGGGAGGATGAGCAGTTCTTC. Residues: CASSSGHGEDEQFF.

This clonotype was observed a few times. The J gene is TRBJ1-4, the V gene TRBV4-2; 7 bases align to TRBD1. Trimming took 1 base from V and 8 from J; bases not matched to a gene: 7. Germline V CDR1 and CDR2: LGHNA, YNFKEQ. This CDR3 contains 15 residues. In nucleotides, the CDR3 is TGTGCCAGCAGCCAAGTCGCCAGGGGGACCGAAAAACTGTTTTTT. Translating it yields CASSQVARGTEKLFF.

This chain links TRBV4-3 with TRBJ2-3; a weak D match, TRBD1 (5 bases). Per the germline V gene, CDR1 is LGHNA and CDR2 is YSLEER. The CDR3 contains 15 residues. V was cut by 0 bases and J by 6 bases, with 13 bases left in between. DNA of the CDR3: TGCGCCAGCAGCCAAGAGAAGGCAGGGATTGATACGCAGTATTTT. Translated: CASSQEKAGIDTQYF.

This clonotype was seen repeatedly, ten times or more. CDR3 nucleotides: TGTGCCAGCAGCCCTAGAGGACTTGAAAGAAACACCATATATTTT. This gives the protein CASSPRGLERNTIYF. The rearrangement joins TRBV7-2 to TRBJ1-3; no definite D call. Trimming shortened V by 5 bases and J by 5 bases, and 16 bases separated the two germline ends. CDR1 is SGHTA and CDR2 is FQGNSA in the germline V gene. The CDR3 totals 15 residues.

In DNA, the CDR3 is TGCAGTGCTAGAGATCCATCGGGACTACCCTACAATGAGCAGTTCTTC. Translating gives CSARDPSGLPYNEQFF. The chain uses TRBV20-1 and TRBJ2-1, with 7 positions matching TRBD2. CDR1 and CDR2 from the germline V gene are DFQATT and SNEGSKA (reference sequence). The J segment lost 2 bases and the V segment lost 0 bases, leaving 7 bases of the junction unmatched. The CDR3 runs to 16 residues.

This clonotype was seen a few times. The V gene is TRBV12-3 or TRBV12-4, the J gene TRBJ2-7; D not resolved. Trimming removed 3 bases from V and 2 bases from J, with 8 bases in between. This CDR3 comprises 13 residues. The CDR3 DNA sequence: TGTGCCAGCAGTTTTGTGTCGCCCTACGAGCAGTACTTC. Its protein product is CASSFVSPYEQYF.

This clonotype came up many times. The gene calls are TRBV5-5 and TRBJ1-1, with TRBD1 matching 8 bases. With 4 bases clipped from V and 1 base from J, the junction kept 6 bases outside the gene matches. Germline V gives CDR1 SGHKS, CDR2 YYEKEE (reference sequence). This CDR3 has 15 amino acids. The DNA of the CDR3 is TGTGCCAGCAGCCTTTGGACAGGGCGGAACACTGAAGCTTTCTTT. Encoded protein: CASSLWTGRNTEAFF.

CDR3 residues: CASSIARGPNEQFF. CDR3 coding DNA: TGTGCCAGTAGTATCGCCAGGGGCCCCAATGAGCAGTTCTTC. The chain joins TRBV19 to TRBJ2-1; D possibly corresponds to TRBD1 (6 bases). Deletions cut 3 bases from V and 6 bases from J, with 12 bases between. Germline-derived CDR1 and CDR2 are LNHDA and SQIVND (reference sequence). The CDR3 loop spans 14 amino acids.

The rearrangement uses TRBV6-6 and TRBJ2-7; D remains ambiguous. This CDR3 has 12 amino acids. Trimming took 0 bases from V and 4 from J, leaving 4 bases between them. The germline V gene encodes CDR1 MNHNY and CDR2 SVGAGI (reference sequence). In DNA, the CDR3 is TGTGCCAGCAGTTACTCGAAATACGAGCAGTACTTC. Protein product: CASSYSKYEQYF.

This clonotype was seen a few times. The rearrangement uses TRBV6-1 and TRBJ1-5, with no clear D. V lost 6 bases and J lost 2, with 11 bases in between. Germline CDR1 is MNHNS and CDR2 is SASEGT. The CDR3 covers 14 residues. CDR3: CASSDLGGNQPQHF. Here the CDR3 DNA reads TGTGCCAGCAGCGACTTAGGTGGCAATCAGCCCCAGCATTTT.

This clonotype came up a few times. The CDR3 DNA reads TGTGCCAGCAGTGACTACAGGGGGCGATTTGATGAGCAGTTCTTC. It yields the protein CASSDYRGRFDEQFF. The chain carries TRBV6-1 and TRBJ2-1, with 9 bases lining up with TRBD1. J gave up 8 bases and V 3 bases, and 8 bases lay outside the gene matches. CDR3 length: 15 amino acids. Per germline, CDR1 MNHNS and CDR2 SASEGT.

This clonotype occurred a few times. J is TRBJ2-3 and V is TRBV20-1; the match to TRBD2 covers 7 bases. Germline CDR1 DFQATT, CDR2 SNEGSKA (reference sequence). V was clipped by 3 bases and J by 2 bases; unmatched bases: 2. This CDR3 is 13 amino acids long. The CDR3 nucleotides read TGCAGTGCTAGGAAGCGGGACACAGATACGCAGTATTTT. Its protein is CSARKRDTDTQYF.

V gene TRBV20-1 combines with J gene TRBJ1-4; D not resolved. This CDR3 region has 12 residues. Trimming took 3 bases from V and 5 from J, leaving 7 bases between them. Germline assignment: CDR1 DFQATT and CDR2 SNEGSKA (reference sequence). In nucleotides, the CDR3 is TGCAGTGCTAGTCCGCTGAATGAAAAACTGTTTTTT. It specifies CSASPLNEKLFF.

This clonotype came up a few times. The chain has TRBV7-2 and TRBJ2-7; D remains unclear. Trimming removed 5 bases from V and 1 base from J, with 9 bases in between. Germline V gene lookup returns CDR1 SGHTA and CDR2 FQGNSA. CDR3 size: 13 residues. Written as DNA, the CDR3 is TGTGCCAGCAGCCACAGCGAGTCCTACGAGCAGTACTTC. Its protein product is CASSHSESYEQYF.